These T cell receptor beta chains were read from a single sample in a study of blood T cell repertoires in COVID-19. The repertoire was sequenced with immunoSEQ multiplex PCR; TCRdb's copy has only in-frame clones and lacks some. The repertoire holds some 240,000 clones, with around 90% as singletons. Sequencing used peripheral blood. These receptors were obtained from a man in his 60s who had recovered from COVID-19. Each CDR3 is given without its conserved first and last residue.

J gene: TRBJ1-1
V gene: TRBV30
CDR3 protein: AWSFGRGAF

J gene: TRBJ2-2
V gene: TRBV11-2
CDR3 protein: ASSLPVGLAGELF

J gene: TRBJ1-5
V gene: TRBV2
CDR3 protein: ASSETDRGNQPQH

J gene: TRBJ2-3
V gene: TRBV3-1/TRBV3-2
CDR3 protein: ASSHDISDRGPLDTQY

J gene: TRBJ2-1
V gene: TRBV5-1
CDR3 protein: ASSVAGVSYNEQF

J gene: TRBJ1-3
V gene: TRBV9
CDR3 protein: ASSVAPTGNTIY

J gene: TRBJ2-3
V gene: TRBV10-3
CDR3 protein: ATRGRGGYTDTQY

J gene: TRBJ1-1
V gene: TRBV5-1
CDR3 protein: ASSRGTGRTEAF

J gene: TRBJ2-1
V gene: TRBV5-4
CDR3 protein: ASHGTSGSYNEQF

J gene: TRBJ1-1
V gene: TRBV11-2
CDR3 protein: ASSRLAQGGEAF

J gene: TRBJ2-1
V gene: TRBV9
CDR3 protein: ASSVEGQVHNEQF

J gene: TRBJ1-2
V gene: TRBV20-1
CDR3 protein: SASGSTGDGYT

J gene: TRBJ1-1
V gene: TRBV11-3
CDR3 protein: ASSFSRDTEAF

J gene: TRBJ1-4
V gene: TRBV7-2
CDR3 protein: ASSPGQDEKLF

J gene: TRBJ2-6
V gene: TRBV27
CDR3 protein: ASSLWAVHSGANVLT

J gene: TRBJ2-4
V gene: TRBV5-1
CDR3 protein: ASSTGRVVAKNIQY

J gene: TRBJ2-7
V gene: TRBV3-1/TRBV3-2
CDR3 protein: ASSQEGGTGPYEQY

J gene: TRBJ1-4
V gene: TRBV6-6
CDR3 protein: ASSYEGQINEKLF

J gene: TRBJ1-2
V gene: TRBV6-1
CDR3 protein: ASSENGQNYGYT

J gene: TRBJ1-1
V gene: TRBV10-3
CDR3 protein: AISESGGGTEAF

J gene: TRBJ1-3
V gene: TRBV5-1
CDR3 protein: ASSQGQGVPGNTIY

J gene: TRBJ2-2
V gene: TRBV4-2
CDR3 protein: ASSQGAGGRTGELF

J gene: TRBJ2-3
V gene: TRBV2
CDR3 protein: ASSVSRDTQY

J gene: TRBJ2-7
V gene: TRBV28
CDR3 protein: ASSNQGGAYEQY

J gene: TRBJ1-2
V gene: TRBV6-6
CDR3 protein: AAGARLSEGYT

J gene: TRBJ2-2
V gene: TRBV18
CDR3 protein: ASHRGDTGELF

J gene: TRBJ2-2
V gene: TRBV19
CDR3 protein: ASTRTGGSGELF

J gene: TRBJ2-1
V gene: TRBV18
CDR3 protein: ASSPLGQGYNEQF

J gene: TRBJ1-1
V gene: TRBV30
CDR3 protein: AWNLPWGQMNTEAF

J gene: TRBJ1-5
V gene: TRBV10-3
CDR3 protein: AAGQNSNQPQH

J gene: TRBJ1-2
V gene: TRBV6-6
CDR3 protein: ASSQTGNIGGYT

J gene: TRBJ1-1
V gene: TRBV5-4
CDR3 protein: ASSKQGLGTEAF

J gene: TRBJ1-1
V gene: TRBV9
CDR3 protein: ASIVAGAANTEAF

J gene: TRBJ1-6
V gene: TRBV9
CDR3 protein: ASSVGSGAQGSPLH

J gene: TRBJ2-1
V gene: TRBV24-1
CDR3 protein: ATSDPTSGFDNEQF

J gene: TRBJ2-1
V gene: TRBV20-1
CDR3 protein: SASGVAGGIVNEQF

J gene: TRBJ1-6
V gene: TRBV6-5
CDR3 protein: ASSSGSPDSPLH

J gene: TRBJ1-6
V gene: TRBV11-2
CDR3 protein: ASSLVAGTAYNSPLH